This T cell receptor beta chain was sequenced during a study of fetal regulatory T cell absence and autoimmunity. Study-level points and caveats: Broadly similar TRB gene family usage was seen in pancreas and cord blood. In IPEX, the enrichment was taken to support antigen-driven autoimmunity before birth.

Details on this clone: Its antigen remains unknown.

The trim removed 3 bases at V and 3 bases at J, leaving 5 bases unmatched. The CDR3 sequence is 15 residues long. Per germline, CDR1 KGHSH and CDR2 LQKENI. This was a survey-level run. Some clones are missing from TCRdb's copy, which holds only in-frame ones; the method was immunoSEQ multiplex PCR. The repertoire includes around 100,000 clones, more than 70% of them detected once, and roughly 2% sits in the top ten. This receptor was obtained from a male donor with IPEX syndrome. Sequenced sample: pancreas tissue. V gene TRBV18 combines with J gene TRBJ2-7; 10 positions agree with TRBD2. The CDR3 coding sequence is TGTGCCAGCTCACCCGGGACTAGCGAAGACTACGAGCAGTACTTC. Residues: CASSPGTSEDYEQYF.